This TCR beta chain was sequenced for a study of T cells in tuberculosis. About the research overall: The T cells targeted glucose monomycolate, a mycobacterial lipid, via CD1B. This South African cohort compared adolescents with or without latent tuberculosis against adults with active tuberculosis. PBMC were archived before or within 7 days of starting treatment.

Clones were read by immunoSEQ multiplex PCR, and TCRdb kept only the in-frame ones, dropping some. The sample lists roughly 34,000 clones; 70% to 90% were seen once. Time point in this sample: new active TB diagnosis, blood taken before or within 7 days of starting treatment. Each clinical donor contributed on average around 92,000 T cells from unsorted cryopreserved PBMC. Germline CDR1 reads ENHRY; CDR2 reads SYGVKD. V lost 5 bases, J lost 7 bases, and 6 bases stayed unmatched. The CDR3 runs to 15 residues. A single count supports this clone. This TCR was recovered from an adult with tuberculosis. The chain employs TRBV10-3 and TRBJ2-1, with TRBD2 matching over 12 bases. The material was PBMCs, obtained at tuberculosis diagnosis. CDR3 bases: TGTGCCATCAGTAGACTAGCGGGAGAGGGAAATGAGCAGTTCTTC. This translates into CAISRLAGEGNEQFF.